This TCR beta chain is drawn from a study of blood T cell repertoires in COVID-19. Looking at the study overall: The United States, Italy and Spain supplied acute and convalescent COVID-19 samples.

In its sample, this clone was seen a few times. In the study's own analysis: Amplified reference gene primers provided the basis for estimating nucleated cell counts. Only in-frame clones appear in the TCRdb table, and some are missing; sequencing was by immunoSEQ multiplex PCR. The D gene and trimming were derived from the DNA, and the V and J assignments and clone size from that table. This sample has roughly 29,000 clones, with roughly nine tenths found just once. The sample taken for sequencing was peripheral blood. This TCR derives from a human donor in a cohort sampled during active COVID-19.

CDR3 nucleotides: TGTGCCAGCAGAGGGGACTTCCCCTACGAGCAGTACTTC. Amino acid sequence: CASRGDFPYEQYF. The chain links TRBV12-3 or TRBV12-4 to TRBJ2-7; perhaps TRBD2 as D (6 bases). The CDR3 has 13 residues. The V end was cut by 6 bases, the J end by 2 bases, with 11 bases between.